One sample yielded the 5 T cell receptor beta chains listed below, sequenced in a study of T cells in women clearing cervical HPV infection. Profiled with immunoSEQ multiplex PCR; TCRdb holds only in-frame clones, not every one. The repertoire shows tens of thousands of clones; the top ten hold 1% to 1.5%. Material: blood buffy coat. These receptors were obtained from a woman aged 18-69 years with a cervical HPV16 infection that either progressed to CIN3+ or cleared (not recorded which).

The sequenced part of the CDR3 DNA is TGTGCTAGTGCAGGGAGCACTGAA. Encoded protein: CASAGSTE. The whole CDR3 protein reads CASAGSTEAFF. This chain connects TRBV12-5 to TRBJ1-1; the D gene is possibly TRBD1 (5 bases). The CDR3 end is not reached by the read, which stops 3 residues before it; the germline J gene fills it in. From germline, CDR1 is LGHNT and CDR2 FRNRAP. Trimming stripped 7 bases from V and 4 bases from J, with 7 bases between. This CDR3 has 11 residues.

Turning to this clone: The read ends 3 residues shy of where the CDR3 ends; the end is completed using the germline J gene. The rearrangement links TRBV6-1 to TRBJ2-7; 10 nucleotides align to TRBD1. CDR1 MNHNS and CDR2 SASEGT come from the germline V gene. The CDR3 loop spans 15 amino acids. V shed 1 base and J 2 bases; nucleotides not matched to a gene: 2. The sequenced CDR3 bases are TGTGCCAGCAGTGAAGGACAGGGGGCTACCTACGAG. Protein sequence: CASSEGQGATYE. The whole CDR3 protein reads CASSEGQGATYEQYF.

On this clone: The read ends 3 residues early relative to the CDR3; the germline J gene fills the gap. The rearrangement links TRBV30 to TRBJ1-5, with D maybe TRBD1 (5 bases). With 0 bases removed from V and 1 base from J, the gap between germline ends came to 10 bases. Germline loops: CDR1 GTSNPN, CDR2 SVGIG (reference sequence). The CDR3 is 15 residues long. The sequenced part of the CDR3 DNA is TGTGCCTGGAGTGTACGGGGGGTAAGCAATCAGCCC. Its protein is CAWSVRGVSNQP. The whole CDR3 protein reads CAWSVRGVSNQPQHF.

As to this clone: The DNA ends 3 residues before the CDR3 does, and the rest of the CDR3 is filled in from the germline J gene. The chain recombines TRBV14 with TRBJ1-1; no clear D gene. Germline V CDR1 and CDR2: SGHDN, FVKESK. The CDR3 contains 15 residues. Trimming pared 0 bases from V and 2 bases from J, leaving 10 bases between. The CDR3 DNA, read in part, is TGTGCCAGCAGCCAAGAGAGACTGAGAAACACTGAA. This codes for CASSQERLRNTE. The whole CDR3 protein is CASSQERLRNTEAFF.

For this clone: The sequence runs out 3 residues before the end of the CDR3; the remainder is reconstructed from the germline J gene. This chain uses TRBV29-1 with TRBJ2-5; D ambiguous. The germline V gene has CDR1 SQVTM and CDR2 ANQGSEA. The CDR3 consists of 12 residues. V lost 4 bases and J 5 bases, leaving 11 bases between the germline ends. The sequenced part of the CDR3 DNA is TGCAGCGTTGTCGTAAGGGCGGAGACC. Amino acids: CSVVVRAET. In full, the CDR3 is CSVVVRAETQYF.